What follows is one T cell receptor beta chain and its context. The antigen remains unidentified. J was trimmed by 6 bases and V by 5 bases; bases with no gene match: 12. The CDR3 has 16 residues. Germline V CDR1 and CDR2: SGHAT, FQNNGV. Sequencing used immunoSEQ multiplex PCR; TCRdb keeps in-frame clones, though not all of them. The profile shows 2.3 million or so clones, more than 80% of them singletons. This sample is drawn from a study of shared clonotypes between healthy human individuals. Looking at the study overall: The study drew on two women and a few men aged 18 to 49 as donors.

Study-wide findings and caveats: All-four-donor shared clonotypes had higher generation probabilities than non-shared clonotypes did. Sampling covered blood only; tissue repertoires likely differ. Naive subsets generally had larger estimated richness than memory subsets.

This TCR came from a man aged 18-30 years in good health. Some clones in this sample may be carry-over from other donors' samples. Sequences were obtained from naive CD4+ T cells from PBMCs. Subset indicated: CD45RA+ positively selected. The V call is TRBV11-2, the J call TRBJ2-2; 7 bases line up with TRBD1. CDR3: CASSPTGSSVSGELFF. DNA of the CDR3: TGTGCCAGCAGCCCGACAGGGAGTTCGGTATCCGGGGAGCTGTTTTTT.